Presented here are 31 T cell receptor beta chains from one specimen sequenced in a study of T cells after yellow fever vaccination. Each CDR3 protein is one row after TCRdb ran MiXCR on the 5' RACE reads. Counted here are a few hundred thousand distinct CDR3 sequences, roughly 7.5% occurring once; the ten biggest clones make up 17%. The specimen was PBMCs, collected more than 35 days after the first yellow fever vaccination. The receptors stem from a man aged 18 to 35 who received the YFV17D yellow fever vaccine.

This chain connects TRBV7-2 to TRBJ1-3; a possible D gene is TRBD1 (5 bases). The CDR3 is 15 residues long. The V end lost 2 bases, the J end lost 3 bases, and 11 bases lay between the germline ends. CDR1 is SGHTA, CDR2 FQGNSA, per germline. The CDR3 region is CASSLSERGGNTIYF. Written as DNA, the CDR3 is TGTGCCAGCAGCTTATCGGAAAGGGGTGGAAACACCATATATTTT.

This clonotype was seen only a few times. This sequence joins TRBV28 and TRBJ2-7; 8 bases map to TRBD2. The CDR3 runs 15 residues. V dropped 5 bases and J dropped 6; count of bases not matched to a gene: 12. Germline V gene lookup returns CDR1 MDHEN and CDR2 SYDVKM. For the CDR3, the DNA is TGTGCCAGCAGTCTCCGGGCGGGGGGAAGAGGCGAGCAGTACGTC. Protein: CASSLRAGGRGEQYV.

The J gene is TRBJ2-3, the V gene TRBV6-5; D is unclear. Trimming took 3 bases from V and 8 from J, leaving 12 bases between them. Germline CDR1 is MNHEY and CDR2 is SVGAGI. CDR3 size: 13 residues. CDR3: CASSYSSVGTQYF. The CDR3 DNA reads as TGTGCCAGCAGTTATAGCTCCGTCGGTACGCAGTATTTT.

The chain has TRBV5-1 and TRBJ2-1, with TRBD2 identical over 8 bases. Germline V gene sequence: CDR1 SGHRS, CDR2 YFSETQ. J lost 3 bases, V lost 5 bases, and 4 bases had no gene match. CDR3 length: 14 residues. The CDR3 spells CASSLTSGYNEQFF. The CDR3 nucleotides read TGCGCCAGCAGTTTAACTAGCGGCTACAATGAGCAGTTCTTC. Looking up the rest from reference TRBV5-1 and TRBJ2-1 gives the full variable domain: KAGVTQTPRYLIKTRGQQVTLSCSPISGHRSVSWYQQTPGQGLQFLFEYFSETQRNKGNFPGRFSGRQFSNSRSEMNVSTLELGDSALYLCASSLTSGYNEQFFGPGTRLTVL.

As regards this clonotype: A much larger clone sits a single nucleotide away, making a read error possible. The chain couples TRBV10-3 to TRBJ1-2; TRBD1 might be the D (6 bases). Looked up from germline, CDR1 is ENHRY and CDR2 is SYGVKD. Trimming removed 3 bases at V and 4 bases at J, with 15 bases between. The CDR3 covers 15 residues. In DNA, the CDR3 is TGTGCCATCAGTGATACCGGTACAGGGAGCTATGGCTACACCTTC. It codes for CAISDTGTGSYGYTF.

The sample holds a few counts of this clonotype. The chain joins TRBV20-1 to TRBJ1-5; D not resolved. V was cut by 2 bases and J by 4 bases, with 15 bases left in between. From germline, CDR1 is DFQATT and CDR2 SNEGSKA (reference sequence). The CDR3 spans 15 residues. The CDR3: CSARSAIQGNQPQHF. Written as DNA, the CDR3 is TGCAGTGCTAGAAGTGCAATCCAAGGAAATCAGCCCCAGCATTTT.

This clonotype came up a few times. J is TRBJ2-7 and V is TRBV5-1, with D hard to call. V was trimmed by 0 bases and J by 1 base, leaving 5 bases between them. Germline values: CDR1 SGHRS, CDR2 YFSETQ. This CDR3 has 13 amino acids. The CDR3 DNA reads TGCGCCAGCAGCTTGGCTCTGTCCTACGAGCAGTACTTC. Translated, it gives CASSLALSYEQYF.

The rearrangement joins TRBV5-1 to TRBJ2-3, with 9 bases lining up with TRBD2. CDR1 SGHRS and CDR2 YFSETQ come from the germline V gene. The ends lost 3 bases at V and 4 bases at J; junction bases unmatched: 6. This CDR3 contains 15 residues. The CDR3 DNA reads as TGCGCCAGCAGCTCTAGCGGGGAGGGCGCAGATACGCAGTATTTT. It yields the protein CASSSSGEGADTQYF.

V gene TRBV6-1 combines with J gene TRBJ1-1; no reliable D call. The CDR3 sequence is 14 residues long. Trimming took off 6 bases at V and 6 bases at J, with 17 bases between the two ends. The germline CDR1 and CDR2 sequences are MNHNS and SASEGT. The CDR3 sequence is CASSPTPARSEAFF. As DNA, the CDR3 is TGTGCCAGCAGCCCCACCCCAGCGAGATCTGAAGCTTTCTTT.

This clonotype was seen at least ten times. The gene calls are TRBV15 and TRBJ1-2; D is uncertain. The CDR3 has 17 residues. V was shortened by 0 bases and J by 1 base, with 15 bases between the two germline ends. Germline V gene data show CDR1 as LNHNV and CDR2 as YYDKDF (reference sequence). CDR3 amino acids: CATSRDFGSVFNYGYTF. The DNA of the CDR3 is TGTGCCACCAGCAGAGATTTCGGGTCTGTCTTTAACTATGGCTACACCTTC.

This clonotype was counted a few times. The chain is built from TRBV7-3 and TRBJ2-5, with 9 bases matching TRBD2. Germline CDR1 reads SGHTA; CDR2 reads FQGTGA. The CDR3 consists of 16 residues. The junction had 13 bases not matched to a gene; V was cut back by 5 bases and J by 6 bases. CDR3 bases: TGTGCCAGCAGCCCCCTTGGCGGGGGGGCTGGTAAGACCCAGTACTTC. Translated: CASSPLGGGAGKTQYF. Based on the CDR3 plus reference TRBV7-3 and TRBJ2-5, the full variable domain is GAGVSQTPSNKVTEKGKYVELRCDPISGHTALYWYRQSLGQGPEFLIYFQGTGAADDSGLPNDRFFAVRPEGSVSTLKIQRTERGDSAVYLCASSPLGGGAGKTQYFGPGTRLLVL.

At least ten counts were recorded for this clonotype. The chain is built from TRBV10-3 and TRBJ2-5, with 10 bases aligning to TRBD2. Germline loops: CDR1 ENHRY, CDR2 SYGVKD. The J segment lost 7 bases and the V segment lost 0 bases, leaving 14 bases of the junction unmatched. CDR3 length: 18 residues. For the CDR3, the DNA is TGTGCCATCAGTGAGTCGAGTCCTAGCGGGGGACTCGCTGGGACCCAGTACTTC. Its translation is CAISESSPSGGLAGTQYF.

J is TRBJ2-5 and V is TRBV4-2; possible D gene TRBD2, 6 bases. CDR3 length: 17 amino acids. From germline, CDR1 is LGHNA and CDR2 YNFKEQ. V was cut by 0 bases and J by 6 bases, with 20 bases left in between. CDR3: CASSQDGTGVGSQTQYF. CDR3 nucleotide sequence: TGTGCCAGCAGCCAAGATGGTACGGGGGTGGGGTCGCAGACCCAGTACTTC.

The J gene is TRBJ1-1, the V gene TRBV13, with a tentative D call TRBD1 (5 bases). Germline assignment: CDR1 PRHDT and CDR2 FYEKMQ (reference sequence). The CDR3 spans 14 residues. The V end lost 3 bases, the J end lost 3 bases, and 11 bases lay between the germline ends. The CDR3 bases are TGTGCCAGCAGCTTCGCAGGGAGGGACACTGAAGCTTTCTTT. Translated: CASSFAGRDTEAFF.

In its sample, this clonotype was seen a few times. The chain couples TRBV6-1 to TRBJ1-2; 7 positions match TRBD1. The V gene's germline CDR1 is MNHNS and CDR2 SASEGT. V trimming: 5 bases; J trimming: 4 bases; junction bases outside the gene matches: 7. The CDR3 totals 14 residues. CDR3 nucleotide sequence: TGTGCCAGCAGTCCCTTCGACAGGGTCTATGGCTACACCTTC. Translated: CASSPFDRVYGYTF.

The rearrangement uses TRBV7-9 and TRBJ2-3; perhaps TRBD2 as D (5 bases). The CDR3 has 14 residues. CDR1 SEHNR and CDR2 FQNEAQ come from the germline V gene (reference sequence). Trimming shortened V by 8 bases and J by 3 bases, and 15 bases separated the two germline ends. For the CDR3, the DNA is TGTGCCAGCGCCTCCCGACGGACTACAGATACGCAGTATTTT. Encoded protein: CASASRRTTDTQYF.

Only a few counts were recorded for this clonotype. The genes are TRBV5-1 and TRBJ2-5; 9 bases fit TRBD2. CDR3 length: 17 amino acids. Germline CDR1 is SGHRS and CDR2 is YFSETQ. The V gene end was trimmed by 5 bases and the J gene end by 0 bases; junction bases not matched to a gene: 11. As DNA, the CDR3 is TGCGCCAGCAGTTCTATGGGACTAGCAATTAACCAAGAGACCCAGTACTTC. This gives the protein CASSSMGLAINQETQYF. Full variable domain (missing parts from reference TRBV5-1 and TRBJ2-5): KAGVTQTPRYLIKTRGQQVTLSCSPISGHRSVSWYQQTPGQGLQFLFEYFSETQRNKGNFPGRFSGRQFSNSRSEMNVSTLELGDSALYLCASSSMGLAINQETQYFGPGTRLLVL.

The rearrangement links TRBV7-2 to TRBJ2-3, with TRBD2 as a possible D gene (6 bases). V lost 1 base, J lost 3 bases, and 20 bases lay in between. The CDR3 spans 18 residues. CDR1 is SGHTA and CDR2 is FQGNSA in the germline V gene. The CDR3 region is CASSLGRGMGRKTDTQYF. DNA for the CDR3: TGTGCCAGCAGCTTAGGGCGGGGTATGGGTAGAAAAACAGATACGCAGTATTTT.

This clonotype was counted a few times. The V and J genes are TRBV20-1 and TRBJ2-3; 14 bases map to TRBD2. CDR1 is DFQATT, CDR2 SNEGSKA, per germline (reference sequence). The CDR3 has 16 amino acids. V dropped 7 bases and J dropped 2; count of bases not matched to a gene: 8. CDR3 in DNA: TGCAGTGTTCTCAAGGGACTAGCGGGGGACACAGATACGCAGTATTTT. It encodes CSVLKGLAGDTDTQYF.

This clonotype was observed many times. The CDR3 sequence: CASSETGATNYGYTF. The CDR3 DNA follows: TGTGCCAGCAGTGAGACAGGGGCAACTAACTATGGCTACACCTTC. This sequence joins TRBV6-1 and TRBJ1-2; 8 bases map to TRBD1. Germline CDR1 MNHNS, CDR2 SASEGT. The CDR3 runs to 15 residues. Losses at the gene ends were 3 bases for V and 0 bases for J; bases not matched to a gene: 3.

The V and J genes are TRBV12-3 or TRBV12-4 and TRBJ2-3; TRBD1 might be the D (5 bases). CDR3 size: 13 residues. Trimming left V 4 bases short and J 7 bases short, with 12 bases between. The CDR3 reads CASSSPQANTQYF. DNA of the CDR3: TGTGCCAGCAGTTCCCCACAGGCGAATACGCAGTATTTT.

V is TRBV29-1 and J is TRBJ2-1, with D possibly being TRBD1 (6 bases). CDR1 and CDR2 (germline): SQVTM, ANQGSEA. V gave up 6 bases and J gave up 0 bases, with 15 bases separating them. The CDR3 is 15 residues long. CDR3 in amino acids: CSVGTGHSSYNEQFF. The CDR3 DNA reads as TGCAGCGTCGGAACAGGGCATAGCTCCTACAATGAGCAGTTCTTC.

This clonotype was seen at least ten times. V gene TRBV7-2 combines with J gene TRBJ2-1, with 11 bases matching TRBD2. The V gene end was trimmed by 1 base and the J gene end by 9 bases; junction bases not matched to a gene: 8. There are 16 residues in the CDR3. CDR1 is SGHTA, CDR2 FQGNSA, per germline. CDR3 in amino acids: CASSLDPGLAVGEQFF. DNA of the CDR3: TGTGCCAGCAGCTTAGACCCGGGACTAGCGGTAGGTGAGCAGTTCTTC.

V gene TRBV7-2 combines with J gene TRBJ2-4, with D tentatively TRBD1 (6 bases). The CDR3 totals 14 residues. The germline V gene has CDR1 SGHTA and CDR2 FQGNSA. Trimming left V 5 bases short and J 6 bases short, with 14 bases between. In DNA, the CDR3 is TGTGCCAGCAGCCTGTGGGGGCGGGTAAACATTCAGTACTTC. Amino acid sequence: CASSLWGRVNIQYF.

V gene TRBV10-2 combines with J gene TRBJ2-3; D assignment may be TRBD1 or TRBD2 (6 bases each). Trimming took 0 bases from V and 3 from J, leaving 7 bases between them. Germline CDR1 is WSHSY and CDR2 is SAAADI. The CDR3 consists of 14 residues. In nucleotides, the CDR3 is TGCGCCAGCAGTGAGTCAGGGGGGACAGATACGCAGTATTTT. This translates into CASSESGGTDTQYF.

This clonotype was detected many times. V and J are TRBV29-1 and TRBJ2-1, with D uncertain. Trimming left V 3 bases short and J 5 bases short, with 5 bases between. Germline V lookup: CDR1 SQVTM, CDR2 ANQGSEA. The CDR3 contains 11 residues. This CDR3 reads CSVDTDNEQFF. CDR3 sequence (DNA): TGCAGCGTTGACACCGACAATGAGCAGTTCTTC.

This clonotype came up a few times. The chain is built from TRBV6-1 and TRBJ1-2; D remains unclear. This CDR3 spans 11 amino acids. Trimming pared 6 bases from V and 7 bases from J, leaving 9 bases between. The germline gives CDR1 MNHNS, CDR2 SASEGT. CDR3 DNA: TGTGCCAGCAGCCAACTCGGTGGCTACACCTTC. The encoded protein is CASSQLGGYTF.

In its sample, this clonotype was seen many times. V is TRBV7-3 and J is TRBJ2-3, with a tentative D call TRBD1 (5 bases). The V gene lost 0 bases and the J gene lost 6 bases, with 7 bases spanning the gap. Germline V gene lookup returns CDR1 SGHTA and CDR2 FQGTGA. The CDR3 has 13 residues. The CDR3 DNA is TGTGCCAGCAGCTTAACAAGGGGTGATACGCAGTATTTT. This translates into CASSLTRGDTQYF.

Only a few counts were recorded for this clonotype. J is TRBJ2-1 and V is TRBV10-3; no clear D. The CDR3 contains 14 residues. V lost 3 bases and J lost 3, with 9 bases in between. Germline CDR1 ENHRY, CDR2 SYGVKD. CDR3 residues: CAISDQTRYNEQFF. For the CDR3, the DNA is TGTGCCATCAGTGACCAAACTCGCTACAATGAGCAGTTCTTC.

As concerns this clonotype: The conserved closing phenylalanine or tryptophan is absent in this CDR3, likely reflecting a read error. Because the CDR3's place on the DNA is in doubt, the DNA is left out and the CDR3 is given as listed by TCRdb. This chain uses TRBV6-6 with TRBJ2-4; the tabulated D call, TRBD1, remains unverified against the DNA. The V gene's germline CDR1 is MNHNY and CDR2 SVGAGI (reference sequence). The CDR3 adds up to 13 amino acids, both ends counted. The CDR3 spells CASSYSNPGGISL.

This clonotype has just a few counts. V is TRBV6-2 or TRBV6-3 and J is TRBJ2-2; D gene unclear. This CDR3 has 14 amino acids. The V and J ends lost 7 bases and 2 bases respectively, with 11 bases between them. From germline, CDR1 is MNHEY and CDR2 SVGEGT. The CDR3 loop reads CASKRTRNTGELFF. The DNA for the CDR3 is TGTGCCAGCAAAAGAACAAGAAACACCGGGGAGCTGTTTTTT.